Reported below is one TCR beta chain. Its antigen is as yet unknown. The sample belongs to a study of beta chain features in type 1 diabetes. As every portion of the isolated RNA was reverse transcribed, the sequencing read expressed TCRB transcripts. Samples of naive, central memory and regulatory T cells yielded a mean of about 3.57 million reads. Using immunoSEQ multiplex PCR, the repertoire was profiled, and TCRdb retains in-frame clones only, with some absent. The table records 130,000 to 150,000 clones, approximately 13% of them present only once. Study-wide points: Significant though moderate, a shortening of TCRB CDR3s appeared in all four CD4+ subsets of Type 1 diabetes patients. VDJ junctions in type 1 diabetes patients carried more deletions and fewer insertions.

CDR3 size: 18 residues. Germline CDR1 reads SGHNT; CDR2 reads YENEEA. Trimming stripped 0 bases from V and 0 bases from J, with 15 bases between. The sequence was obtained from a man in his late teens or twenties with type 1 diabetes. Source material: central memory CD4+ T cells from blood. The chain employs TRBV11-3 and TRBJ2-1; D not certain. CDR3 protein: CASSLDTWQVSSYNEQFF. In DNA form, the CDR3 reads TGTGCCAGCAGCTTAGATACTTGGCAGGTTAGCTCCTACAATGAGCAGTTCTTC.